The 3 T cell receptor beta chains below were found in one sample sequenced in a study of regulatory T cells in long-lasting Graves disease. CDR3-region Arm-PCR and iRepertoire HTBI primers produced the TCR beta libraries. MiXCR, applied by TCRdb to the multiplex PCR reads, yields one record per CDR3 protein. This sample carries about 450,000 distinct CDR3 sequences, roughly a quarter of them seen once, and the ten largest clones take roughly 30%. The time point was: persistent/refractory GD, antithyroid drugs over 5 years with positive TRAb. RNA extracted from PBMCs served as the sequencing template. The sequencing used peripheral blood mononuclear cells (PBMCs), collected when the disease was refractory, from a patient treated with antithyroid drugs. The receptors were gathered from a female donor with Graves disease.

This clonotype has a single count. The chain combines TRBV20-1 with TRBJ1-5; TRBD1 matches at 11 bases. Germline V lookup: CDR1 DFQATT, CDR2 SNEGSKA (reference sequence). Losses at the gene ends were 6 bases for V and 0 bases for J; bases not matched to a gene: 7. The CDR3 is made up of 16 amino acids. This chain's CDR3 is CSARGQGVYSNQPQHF. The CDR3 DNA reads as TGCAGTGCGAGGGGACAGGGGGTTTATAGCAATCAGCCCCAGCATTTT.

A single count supports this clonotype. J is TRBJ2-2 and V is TRBV19; unclear D gene. Deletions cut 6 bases from V and 0 bases from J, with 11 bases between. Germline V gene data show CDR1 as LNHDA and CDR2 as SQIVND (reference sequence). There are 15 residues in the CDR3. CDR3 residues: CASSPPPANTGELFF. The CDR3 DNA follows: TGTGCCAGTAGCCCTCCGCCCGCGAACACCGGGGAGCTGTTTTTT. The whole variable domain, filled in from reference TRBV19 and TRBJ2-2, reads DGGITQSPKYLFRKEGQNVTLSCEQNLNHDAMYWYRQDPGQGLRLIYYSQIVNDFQKGDIAEGYSVSREKKESFPLTVTSAQKNPTAFYLCASSPPPANTGELFFGEGSRLTVL.

This clonotype was counted between two and nine times. The chain has TRBV3-1 and TRBJ1-4; TRBD1 might be the D (6 bases). Germline V gene sequence: CDR1 LGHDT, CDR2 YNNKEL (reference sequence). Trimming took off 3 bases at V and 0 bases at J, with 11 bases between the two ends. CDR3 length equals 16 residues. The CDR3 region is CASSHTGKTTNEKLFF. DNA for the CDR3: TGTGCCAGCAGCCACACAGGGAAAACAACTAATGAAAAACTGTTTTTT.